The rows below give T cell receptor beta chains drawn from one sample of a study of blood T cell repertoires in COVID-19. Repertoires were generated with immunoSEQ multiplex PCR, while TCRdb's copy carries only in-frame clones and drops some. The table has under 95,000 clones, around nine tenths seen once. The sequenced sample consisted of peripheral blood. These receptor sequences come from a man in his 60s with acute or convalescent COVID-19. The CDR3 runs from the conserved cysteine through the conserved F or W. A D gene is named only where the DNA matches it firmly. Size values are once, few and many counts, or a class for expanded clones, and some rows have none.

TRBJ1-1,TRBV10-3,13,.,.,TGTGCCATCAGTGACACGGTGAACACTGAAGCTTTCTTT,CAISDTVNTEAFF
TRBJ2-1,TRBV9,15,.,TRBD1,TGTGCCAGCTCCTCATGGGACAGGAGTTTAAATGAGCAGTTCTTC,CASSSWDRSLNEQFF
TRBJ1-2,TRBV5-1,14,.,TRBD1,TGCGCCAGCAGCCCAGGGGGTAAGGTGGATGGCTACACCTTC,CASSPGGKVDGYTF
TRBJ2-5,TRBV5-5,16,.,TRBD2,TGTGCCAGCAGCTTAAGCGGGGGGCAGTACCAAGAGACCCAGTACTTC,CASSLSGGQYQETQYF
TRBJ1-3,TRBV5-6,16,.,.,TGTGCCAGCAGCCTCCGACAGTATCTATCTGGAAACACCATATATTTT,CASSLRQYLSGNTIYF
TRBJ2-1,TRBV3-1/TRBV3-2,18,.,.,TGTGCCAGCAGCCAAGATTGGGGGGGCCTTCATACCTACAATGAGCAGTTCTTC,CASSQDWGGLHTYNEQFF
TRBJ2-6,TRBV4-3,16,.,.,TGCGCCAGCAGCCAAGACATCTACTCTGGGGCCAACGTCCTGACTTTC,CASSQDIYSGANVLTF
TRBJ1-5,TRBV2,16,once,TRBD1,TGTGCCAGCAGTGACCCACAGGGGGGGAGCAATCAGCCCCAGCATTTT,CASSDPQGGSNQPQHF
TRBJ2-7,TRBV2,15,few,TRBD1,TGTGCCAGCAGTTATTGGACAGGCCTCTCCTACGAGCAGTACTTC,CASSYWTGLSYEQYF
TRBJ2-1,TRBV3-1/TRBV3-2,15,once,TRBD1,TGTGCCAGCAGCCACGACGGACAGGGTAACAATGAGCAGTTCTTC,CASSHDGQGNNEQFF
TRBJ2-2,TRBV11-2,16,once,TRBD1,TGTGCCAGCAGCTGGGCCCCGGACAGGGACACCGGGGAGCTGTTTTTT,CASSWAPDRDTGELFF
TRBJ1-2,TRBV7-2,14,.,TRBD1,TGTGCCAGCAGCTTCTCAGGGGGCGCGACTGGCTACACCTTC,CASSFSGGATGYTF
TRBJ1-1,TRBV6-1,15,once,.,TGTGCCAGCAGTGATAACCCCCCGGGTTCTACTGAAGCTTTCTTT,CASSDNPPGSTEAFF
TRBJ2-2,TRBV30,16,once,TRBD2,TGTGCCTGGAGTACTAGCGGGGGGTTTGGCACCGGGGAGCTGTTTTTT,CAWSTSGGFGTGELFF
TRBJ1-5,TRBV6-5,14,.,.,TGTGCCAGCAGTTCTACAGGAGCCAATCAGCCCCAGCATTTT,CASSSTGANQPQHF
TRBJ2-3,TRBV7-2,17,.,TRBD2,TGTGCCAGCAGCTTAGGTTCGACTAGCTGGGACACAGATACGCAGTATTTT,CASSLGSTSWDTDTQYF
TRBJ1-1,TRBV7-2,14,.,.,TGTGCCAGCAGCCTAAGGGGAGGCGGATCTGCCGCTTTCTTT,CASSLRGGGSAAFF
TRBJ1-3,TRBV12-5,14,.,.,TGTGCTAGTGGTCCCAGGGACACCGGAAACACCATATATTTT,CASGPRDTGNTIYF
TRBJ2-1,TRBV2,15,.,TRBD1,TGTGCCACGCAATTCGACAGGGGCGGACGGAATGAGCAGTTCTTC,CATQFDRGGRNEQFF
TRBJ2-2,TRBV12-5,15,.,TRBD1,TGTGCTAGTGGTTTCGGACAGGGTGTCACCGGGGAGCTGTTTTTT,CASGFGQGVTGELFF
TRBJ1-4,TRBV18,15,.,.,TGTGCCAGCTCACCACCCACGGGGGCTAATGAAAAACTGTTTTTT,CASSPPTGANEKLFF
TRBJ1-1,TRBV5-6,16,.,.,TGTGCCAGCAGCTTAAAAGGTTGGGGGCGGAACACTGAAGCTTTCTTT,CASSLKGWGRNTEAFF
TRBJ1-6,TRBV4-3,15,.,TRBD1,TGCGCCAGCAGCCAGGGAGACAGGGTTAATTCACCCCTCCACTTT,CASSQGDRVNSPLHF
TRBJ2-2,TRBV10-2,16,.,.,TGCGCCAGCAGTGACACCACAGGGCAGGACACCGGGGAGCTGTTTTTT,CASSDTTGQDTGELFF
TRBJ1-1,TRBV12-3/TRBV12-4,13,few,.,TGTGCCAGCAGCCGCGGGGGCTGGGCTGAAGCTTTCTTT,CASSRGGWAEAFF
TRBJ2-5,TRBV18,17,.,TRBD1,TGTGCCAGCTCACCCCCTTCCTGGACAGGCACTAAAGAGACCCAGTACTTC,CASSPPSWTGTKETQYF
TRBJ2-3,TRBV7-2,16,.,TRBD2,TGTGCCAGCAGCCTCGCTAGCGGGGGGGGAGGAGATACGCAGTATTTT,CASSLASGGGGDTQYF
TRBJ2-7,TRBV7-2,15,.,.,TGTGCCAGCAGCTTAGCGCTCGGACAGAGATACGAGCAGTACTTC,CASSLALGQRYEQYF
TRBJ1-1,TRBV18,15,.,TRBD1,TGTGCCAGCTCACCGGGACAGGCCGTGAACACTGAAGCTTTCTTT,CASSPGQAVNTEAFF